The T cell receptor (beta chain) under discussion was sequenced for a study of multiple sclerosis patients with progressive multifocal leukoencephalopathy. Looked up from germline, CDR1 is MGHRA and CDR2 is YSYEKL. V was shortened by 1 base and J by 2 bases, with 10 bases between the two germline ends. The CDR3 loop spans 15 amino acids. Time point denoted: approximately 12 months of natalizumab therapy. This table comes from immunoSEQ multiplex PCR, and its TCRdb copy is limited to in-frame clones, with some not included. Altogether 20,000 to 30,000 clones are present, 80% to 95% being singletons, with the ten largest covering about 2.1%.

This receptor was identified in a man aged 30 to 45 with multiple sclerosis. V usage is TRBV4-1 and J usage is TRBJ2-3; D is unresolved. The material was PBMCs, obtained from a patient treated with natalizumab. The CDR3 loop is CASSQVRVVTDTQYF. CDR3 bases: TGCGCCAGCAGCCAAGTAAGGGTTGTCACAGATACGCAGTATTTT.